The text below deals with one TCR beta chain. Antigen specificity is unknown. The study drew donors from healthy Caucasian individuals in Russia aged roughly 6 to 90. This record comes from a study of blood T cells in healthy people across ages. Next came a second PCR, run for about 6 to 11 cycles, which used a sample-barcoded 5' primer along with a J-beta primer mix. CDR3-containing paired-end reads numbering at least 2.5 million came from each sample. TCRdb redid the calling of the 5' RACE reads with MiXCR, one entry per CDR3 protein. The sample shows 650,000 or so distinct CDR3 sequences, more than 45% of them seen only once. General study points: Researchers judged that diversity estimates from one million T cells fell short of true values.

This CDR3 is built from 16 residues. After removal of 5 bases from V and 11 bases from J, the junction contained 15 bases not matched to a gene. CDR1 is ENHRY, CDR2 SYGVKD, per germline. The sample comprised blood. This receptor was taken from a woman older than 75 in good health. This chain joins TRBV10-3 and TRBJ2-5; TRBD2 agrees at 12 bases. The DNA of the CDR3 is TGTGCCATCAGTCCCGAGACGGGACTAGCGGGCAAGGAGCAGTACTTC. Translation: CAISPETGLAGKEQYF.